What follows is one T cell receptor beta chain and its context. Its antigen is currently unknown. Co-extracted RNA and DNA came from around 18-30 mg of unsorted bulk tissue. Surgeons treated the primary liver carcinoma of the patients by surgical resection. Total RNA amounting to around 450 ng was the source from which TCR beta cDNA was made with a constant-region primer. Three nested multiplex PCR rounds, a slightly modified ARM-PCR method, built the TCR beta libraries. TRBV1-TRBV30 forward primers and a C-beta reverse primer were used in the first two PCR rounds, which each ran for about 10 cycles. MiXCR was run by TCRdb on the multiplex PCR reads, yielding one entry per CDR3 protein. The data show tens of thousands of distinct CDR3 sequences, roughly two thirds seen once. The source of the sample is a study of tumor-infiltrating lymphocytes in primary liver carcinoma. Overall study results and limits: Tumor region pairs outstripped tumor-adjacent and tumor-blood pairs in overlap. Tumor top-250-clone fraction significantly exceeded that of blood (p = 0.039).

There are 13 residues in the CDR3. V was cut by 1 base and J by 7 bases, with 10 bases left in between. The source of this sequence is a middle-aged man with primary liver carcinoma and hepatitis B virus infection. Material for sequencing was liver tumor tissue from sampling region 4. The subset here: tumor region T4, right-lateral pole. The chain uses TRBV12-3 or TRBV12-4 and TRBJ1-2; D gene uncertain. The CDR3 protein is CASSLGHWAGYTF. The CDR3 DNA reads TGTGCCAGCAGTTTAGGACATTGGGCTGGCTACACCTTC.